Listed here are 2 T cell receptor beta chains from one sample, sequenced in a study of shared clonotypes between healthy human individuals. The method was immunoSEQ multiplex PCR; TCRdb's version includes in-frame clones alone and lacks a portion of them. The profile shows 300,000 to 400,000 clones, around 70% of them singletons. Input material: memory CD4+ T cells sorted from blood. The subset: CD45RA-negative fraction. These receptors were collected from a man aged 25-45 years in good health.

To note about this clone: The same CDR3 also results from other DNA sequences found in this sample. This chain joins TRBV7-7 and TRBJ2-5; 8 nucleotides align to TRBD2. Germline-derived CDR1 and CDR2 are SSHAT and FNYEAQ (reference sequence). The CDR3 runs 14 residues. V lost 7 bases, J lost 5 bases, and 9 bases stayed unmatched. CDR3 DNA sequence: TGTGCCAGCACGGACGGGGGGGCAGCGGAGACCCAGTACTTC. It is translated as CASTDGGAAETQYF.

The V gene is TRBV15, the J gene TRBJ2-1; tentatively, D is TRBD2 (6 bases). V was clipped by 3 bases and J by 3 bases, with 15 bases between them. The CDR3 loop spans 16 amino acids. Germline V lookup: CDR1 LNHNV, CDR2 YYDKDF (reference sequence). The DNA of the CDR3 is TGTGCCACCAGCAGGAGTACCGGGACTCACTACAATGAGCAGTTCTTC. Translation gives CATSRSTGTHYNEQFF.